A single sample gave rise to the 19 T cell receptor beta chains below, sequenced in a study of cytomegalovirus exposure and HLA in healthy donors. The PCR made use of 60 Vbeta and 13 Jbeta primers. The protocol was immunoSEQ multiplex PCR, while the TCRdb copy is restricted to in-frame clones and leaves out a portion. Seen here are approximately 140,000 clones, approximately 80% observed once, and the top ten hold approximately 4%. The sequencing sample was made of PBMCs. These receptors were taken from a man aged 18 to 30 in good health and CMV-seronegative.

The chain is built from TRBV14 and TRBJ2-3; TRBD2 matches 7 bases. The CDR3 covers 16 residues. Germline CDR1 SGHDN, CDR2 FVKESK. Germline trimming cut 4 bases from V and 4 bases from J; bases unmatched to any gene: 11. CDR3 bases: TGTGCCAGCAGCCGCTTGACTAGCCTTAGGCCAGATACGCAGTATTTT. Protein product: CASSRLTSLRPDTQYF.

The gene calls are TRBV4-1 and TRBJ2-7; 8 nucleotides align to TRBD1. The ends lost 4 bases at V and 0 bases at J; junction bases unmatched: 8. Germline CDR1 is MGHRA and CDR2 is YSYEKL. The CDR3 sequence is 16 residues long. In DNA, the CDR3 is TGCGCCAGCAGCCTCTCCCGGGACAGGTACTCCTACGAGCAGTACTTC. This codes for CASSLSRDRYSYEQYF.

CDR3 nucleotide sequence: TGTGCCAGCAGCGCCAGGGGCTCCGAGCAGTACTTC. This translates into CASSARGSEQYF. The chain joins TRBV7-9 to TRBJ2-7; a possible D gene is TRBD1 (6 bases). Germline loops: CDR1 SEHNR, CDR2 FQNEAQ (reference sequence). The V end was cut by 5 bases, the J end by 6 bases, with 11 bases between. This CDR3 is built from 12 residues.

In its sample, this clone was seen once. This rearrangement joins TRBV15 to TRBJ2-7, with TRBD2 matching 7 bases. V lost 1 base, J lost 4 bases, and 10 bases stayed unmatched. Germline V gene lookup returns CDR1 LNHNV and CDR2 YYDKDF (reference sequence). The CDR3 covers 16 residues. The chain's CDR3 is CATSRVLASGPYEQYF. DNA of the CDR3: TGTGCCACCAGCAGAGTGTTGGCTAGCGGACCTTACGAGCAGTACTTC.

This chain connects TRBV19 to TRBJ2-7, with a weak D call TRBD1 (5 bases). Deletions cut 5 bases from V and 3 bases from J, with 17 bases between. CDR1 LNHDA and CDR2 SQIVND come from the germline V gene (reference sequence). The CDR3 length is 15 residues. CDR3: CASSEQWGHLYEQYF. The CDR3 DNA reads TGTGCCAGTAGTGAGCAGTGGGGCCACCTCTACGAGCAGTACTTC. The complete variable domain, with remaining parts taken from reference TRBV19 and TRBJ2-7, reads DGGITQSPKYLFRKEGQNVTLSCEQNLNHDAMYWYRQDPGQGLRLIYYSQIVNDFQKGDIAEGYSVSREKKESFPLTVTSAQKNPTAFYLCASSEQWGHLYEQYFGPGTRLTVT.

Regarding this clone: In the same sample, other DNA sequences code for this CDR3. This chain connects TRBV9 to TRBJ2-7; D might be TRBD1 (6 bases). This CDR3 is 14 amino acids long. The germline V gene has CDR1 SGDLS and CDR2 YYNGEE. V lost 0 bases and J lost 1, with 8 bases in between. Here the CDR3 reads CASSVGGQSYEQYF. DNA for the CDR3: TGTGCCAGCAGCGTAGGAGGACAGTCCTACGAGCAGTACTTC. The full variable domain, its missing parts supplied by reference TRBV9 and TRBJ2-7, is DSGVTQTPKHLITATGQRVTLRCSPRSGDLSVYWYQQSLDQGLQFLIQYYNGEERAKGNILERFSAQQFPDLHSELNLSSLELGDSALYFCASSVGGQSYEQYFGPGTRLTVT.

This clone showed up many times. The genes are TRBV19 and TRBJ1-1; a possible D gene is TRBD1 (5 bases). The V end lost 10 bases, the J end lost 2 bases, and 17 bases lay between the germline ends. Germline V CDR1 and CDR2: LNHDA, SQIVND (reference sequence). The CDR3 loop spans 14 amino acids. The CDR3 protein is CATYETESNTEAFF. In nucleotides, the CDR3 is TGTGCCACTTATGAGACAGAAAGTAACACTGAAGCTTTCTTT.

The chain recombines TRBV5-1 with TRBJ2-7; tentatively, D is TRBD2 (6 bases). Germline V gene sequence: CDR1 SGHRS, CDR2 YFSETQ. This CDR3 region has 17 residues. The V end lost 2 bases, the J end lost 1 base, and 19 bases lay between the germline ends. CDR3 nucleotide sequence: TGCGCCAGCAGCTTCGGAAGCGCGGGAAAAGATTCCTACGAGCAGTACTTC. It specifies CASSFGSAGKDSYEQYF.

This chain uses TRBV11-3 with TRBJ2-7, with a possible D match to TRBD1 (6 bases). CDR3 length: 14 amino acids. CDR1 is SGHNT, CDR2 YENEEA, per germline. V was trimmed by 1 base and J by 6 bases, leaving 13 bases between them. This chain's CDR3 is CASSLGLPGAEQYF. CDR3 bases: TGTGCCAGCAGCTTAGGGCTGCCAGGGGCCGAGCAGTACTTC.

The chain uses TRBV7-3 and TRBJ2-3; 7 bases match TRBD2. The J segment lost 2 bases and the V segment lost 4 bases, leaving 6 bases of the junction unmatched. In germline, CDR1 is SGHTA, CDR2 FQGTGA. This CDR3 spans 15 amino acids. The DNA for the CDR3 is TGTGCCAGCAGCTCTACTAGCGACTACACAGATACGCAGTATTTT. Translating it yields CASSSTSDYTDTQYF.

The chain couples TRBV9 to TRBJ2-7; D is unclear. The germline gives CDR1 SGDLS, CDR2 YYNGEE. The CDR3 is made up of 13 amino acids. V gave up 3 bases and J gave up 4 bases, with 11 bases separating them. This CDR3 is CASSGEPTYEQYF. In DNA, the CDR3 is TGTGCCAGCAGCGGCGAGCCAACGTACGAGCAGTACTTC.

V usage is TRBV23-1 and J usage is TRBJ2-3; D possibly corresponds to TRBD1 (6 bases). Being an ORF, TRBV23-1 has a function that is uncertain. The germline V and J ends were trimmed by 2 bases and 0 bases, with 15 bases remaining between them. There are 17 residues in the CDR3. Here the CDR3 DNA reads TGCGCCAGCAGTCAAGGCCGGGGACATACTAGCACAGATACGCAGTATTTT. Translated: CASSQGRGHTSTDTQYF.

The V call is TRBV27, the J call TRBJ1-5, with TRBD1 as a possible D gene (6 bases). The V end was cut by 5 bases, the J end by 3 bases, with 14 bases between. The CDR3 has 15 amino acids. Germline V CDR1 and CDR2: MNHEY, SMNVEV (reference sequence). The CDR3 DNA reads as TGTGCCAGCAGTAAGGACAGCCGCTACAATCAGCCCCAGCATTTT. Amino acids: CASSKDSRYNQPQHF.

This rearrangement joins TRBV5-1 to TRBJ2-5; D remains unclear. CDR1 is SGHRS, CDR2 YFSETQ, per germline. This CDR3 spans 12 amino acids. The V and J ends lost 2 bases and 1 base respectively, with 3 bases between them. The CDR3 here is CASSLAQETQYF. DNA for the CDR3: TGCGCCAGCAGCTTAGCCCAAGAGACCCAGTACTTC.

The J gene is TRBJ1-5, the V gene TRBV10-3, with no clear D. This CDR3 is 16 amino acids long. Germline loops: CDR1 ENHRY, CDR2 SYGVKD. Trimming pared 6 bases from V and 2 bases from J, leaving 17 bases between. The CDR3 here is CAIRRRSGKGNQPQHF. The CDR3 DNA follows: TGTGCCATCAGGAGGAGATCCGGGAAAGGCAATCAGCCCCAGCATTTT.

The chain is built from TRBV5-1 and TRBJ2-3, with TRBD2 as a possible D gene (5 bases). Germline CDR1 is SGHRS and CDR2 is YFSETQ. Trimming pared 2 bases from V and 0 bases from J, leaving 10 bases between. The CDR3 spans 15 residues. The CDR3 sequence is CASSFGGPSTDTQYF. In DNA, the CDR3 is TGCGCCAGCAGCTTTGGCGGGCCCAGCACAGATACGCAGTATTTT.

This chain uses TRBV9 with TRBJ2-5; D is possibly TRBD2 (5 bases). Trimming removed 0 bases from V and 2 bases from J, with 8 bases in between. The CDR3 is made up of 14 amino acids. CDR1 SGDLS and CDR2 YYNGEE come from the germline V gene. CDR3 sequence: CASSVEAVQETQYF. In nucleotides, the CDR3 is TGTGCCAGCAGCGTAGAAGCGGTACAAGAGACCCAGTACTTC.

This chain uses TRBV7-2 with TRBJ2-5; 9 bases match TRBD2. CDR1 is SGHTA, CDR2 FQGNSA, per germline. V lost 5 bases and J lost 4; bases outside the gene matches: 8. This CDR3 comprises 15 residues. The CDR3 sequence is CASSPNLAGRETQYF. In DNA, the CDR3 is TGTGCCAGCAGCCCGAACCTAGCGGGGCGAGAGACCCAGTACTTC.

The CDR3 loop is CASSYLNSPLHF. The CDR3 nucleotides are TGCGCCAGCAGCTACCTAAATTCACCCCTCCACTTT. The J gene is TRBJ1-6, the V gene TRBV4-1; D remains unclear. Between the trimmed V and J ends, which lost 5 bases and 7 bases, there was a span of 6 bases. Germline V gives CDR1 MGHRA, CDR2 YSYEKL. The CDR3 runs 12 residues.